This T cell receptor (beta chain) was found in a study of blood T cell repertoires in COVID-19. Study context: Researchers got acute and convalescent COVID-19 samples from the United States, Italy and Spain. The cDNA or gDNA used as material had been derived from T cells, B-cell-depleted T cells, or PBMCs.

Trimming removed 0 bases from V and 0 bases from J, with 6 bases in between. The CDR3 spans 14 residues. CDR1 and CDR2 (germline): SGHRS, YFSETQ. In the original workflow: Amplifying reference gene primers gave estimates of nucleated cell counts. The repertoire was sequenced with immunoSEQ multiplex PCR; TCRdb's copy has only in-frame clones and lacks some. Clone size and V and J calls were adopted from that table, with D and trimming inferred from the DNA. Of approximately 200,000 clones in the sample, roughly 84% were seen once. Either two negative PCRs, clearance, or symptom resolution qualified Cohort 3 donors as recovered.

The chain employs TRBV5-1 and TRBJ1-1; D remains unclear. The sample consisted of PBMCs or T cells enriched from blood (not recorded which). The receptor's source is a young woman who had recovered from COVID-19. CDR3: CASSLASLNTEAFF. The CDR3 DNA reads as TGCGCCAGCAGCTTGGCGAGCTTGAACACTGAAGCTTTCTTT.